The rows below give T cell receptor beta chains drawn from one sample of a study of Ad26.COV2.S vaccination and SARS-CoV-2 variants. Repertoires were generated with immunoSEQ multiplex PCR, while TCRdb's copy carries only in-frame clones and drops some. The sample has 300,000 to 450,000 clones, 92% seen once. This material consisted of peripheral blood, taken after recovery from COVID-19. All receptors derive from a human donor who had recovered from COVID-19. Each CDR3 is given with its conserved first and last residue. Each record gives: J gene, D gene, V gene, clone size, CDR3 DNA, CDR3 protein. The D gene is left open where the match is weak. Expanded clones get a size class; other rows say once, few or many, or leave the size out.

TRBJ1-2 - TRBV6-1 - TGTGCCAGCAGTGAGAGTGGCAGGGGCTATGGCTACACCTTC CASSESGRGYGYTF
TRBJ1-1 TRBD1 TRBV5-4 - TGTGCCAGCAGCTTGGACAGGGGGCCTGAAGCTTTCTTT CASSLDRGPEAFF
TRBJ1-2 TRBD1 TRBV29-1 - TGCAGCGTTGAAGACGAAAACAGGGGCCCGGGGGGCTACACCTTC CSVEDENRGPGGYTF
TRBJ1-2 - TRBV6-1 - TGTGCCAGCAGTGAAAGTGGGCAGGGGTCGGGCTATGGCTACACCTTC CASSESGQGSGYGYTF
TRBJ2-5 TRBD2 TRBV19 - TGTGCCAGTAGACGGGGGGAGGAGACCCAGTACTTC CASRRGEETQYF
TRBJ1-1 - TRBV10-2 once TGCGCCAGCAGTGCAGCGGGACCGAACACTGAAGCTTTCTTT CASSAAGPNTEAFF
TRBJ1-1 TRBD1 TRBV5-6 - TGTGCCAGCAGCACTCCGGGACAGGGGATCCCAGAAGCTTTCTTT CASSTPGQGIPEAFF
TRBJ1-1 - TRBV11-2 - TGTGCCAGCAGCTTAGTTCGAGGGCCCACTGAAGCTTTCTTT CASSLVRGPTEAFF
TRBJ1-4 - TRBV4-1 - TGCGCCAGCAGCCCTACAGGGTTCACTAATGAAAAACTGTTTTTT CASSPTGFTNEKLFF
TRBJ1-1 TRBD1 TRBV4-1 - TGCGCCAGCAGCCAAGATGGACAGGGGGTAATTGGGGCGTCAGACACTGAAGCTTTCTTT CASSQDGQGVIGASDTEAFF
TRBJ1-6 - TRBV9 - TGTGCCAGCAGCGCTGGACAGATCAGCTCCTATAATTCACCCCTCCACTTT CASSAGQISSYNSPLHF
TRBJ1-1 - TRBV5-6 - TGTGCCAGCAGCTTAGGGCCTGAAGCTTTCTTT CASSLGPEAFF
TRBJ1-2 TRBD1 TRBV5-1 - TGCGCCAGCAGCCCAGGACAGGGCTATGGCTACACCTTC CASSPGQGYGYTF
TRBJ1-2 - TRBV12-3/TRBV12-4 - TGTGCCAGCAGTTTGGGGGCTTATGGCTACACCTTC CASSLGAYGYTF
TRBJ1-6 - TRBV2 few TGTGCCAGCAGAAATGGGGATCTCCTTTATAATTCACCCCTCCACTTT CASRNGDLLYNSPLHF
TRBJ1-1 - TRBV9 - TGTGCCAGCAGCGTAAGAATGAACACTGAAGCTTTCTTT CASSVRMNTEAFF
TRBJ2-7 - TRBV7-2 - TGTGCCAGCAGCTTAGAAGGGGGGGCCCACGAGCAGTACTTC CASSLEGGAHEQYF
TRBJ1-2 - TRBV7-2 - TGTGCCAGCAGCTTTTTTGGGCGGGAGACTGGCTACACCTTC CASSFFGRETGYTF
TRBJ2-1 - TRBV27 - TGTGCCAGCAGCTTGGGTCGGGACTGGGGGTACAATGAGCAGTTCTTC CASSLGRDWGYNEQFF
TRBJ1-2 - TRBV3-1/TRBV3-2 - TGTGCCAGCAGCCAAGATTTAATGGGGGCGCGGATTGGCTACACCTTC CASSQDLMGARIGYTF
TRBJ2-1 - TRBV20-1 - TGCAGTGCCCTGGTCCAAATCGTGCAGTTCTTC CSALVQIVQFF
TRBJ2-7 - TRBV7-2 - TGTGCCAGCAGCTTAGCAACCGGGGGTTTTCAATACGAGCAGTACTTC CASSLATGGFQYEQYF
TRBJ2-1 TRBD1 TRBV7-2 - TGTGCCAGCAGCTTAAAGGCCGGGACAGACCCCTACAATGAGCAGTTCTTC CASSLKAGTDPYNEQFF
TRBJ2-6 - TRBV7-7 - TGTGCCAGCAGCTTAGCTCTACAGCCTTTAACTGGGGCCAACGTCCTGACTTTC CASSLALQPLTGANVLTF
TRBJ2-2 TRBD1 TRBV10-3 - TGTGCCATTACCGCGACAGGGGGCATCGGGGAGCTGTTTTTT CAITATGGIGELFF
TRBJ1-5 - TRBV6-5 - TGTGCCAGCAGTTCAGGGTTGGGTCAGCCCCAGCATTTT CASSSGLGQPQHF
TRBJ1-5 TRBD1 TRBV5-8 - TGTGCCAGCAGCCCCGGGACAGGGGTTAATCGCAATCAGCCCCAGCATTTT CASSPGTGVNRNQPQHF
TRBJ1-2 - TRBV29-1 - TGCAGCGTTGGCGAGGGGCTGGGAGGCTACACCTTC CSVGEGLGGYTF
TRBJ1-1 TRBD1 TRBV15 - TGTGCCACCAGAAGAGGACAGGAAAACACTGAAGCTTTCTTT CATRRGQENTEAFF
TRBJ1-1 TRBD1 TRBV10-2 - TGCGCCAGCAGGGAGACAGGGCGGAACACTGAAGCTTTCTTT CASRETGRNTEAFF
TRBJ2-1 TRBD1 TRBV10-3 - TGTGCCACCCGCTCCGGGACAGGCTACTACAATGAGCAGTTCTTC CATRSGTGYYNEQFF
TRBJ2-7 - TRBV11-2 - TGTGCCAGCAGCCCGGAAAACTCACTAGTCAACCGGGCCTACGAGCAGTACTTC CASSPENSLVNRAYEQYF
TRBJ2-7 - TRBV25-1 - TGTGCCAGCAGTGGTTCGGACCGGGAGTTTCTGGAGGAGCAGTACTTC CASSGSDREFLEEQYF